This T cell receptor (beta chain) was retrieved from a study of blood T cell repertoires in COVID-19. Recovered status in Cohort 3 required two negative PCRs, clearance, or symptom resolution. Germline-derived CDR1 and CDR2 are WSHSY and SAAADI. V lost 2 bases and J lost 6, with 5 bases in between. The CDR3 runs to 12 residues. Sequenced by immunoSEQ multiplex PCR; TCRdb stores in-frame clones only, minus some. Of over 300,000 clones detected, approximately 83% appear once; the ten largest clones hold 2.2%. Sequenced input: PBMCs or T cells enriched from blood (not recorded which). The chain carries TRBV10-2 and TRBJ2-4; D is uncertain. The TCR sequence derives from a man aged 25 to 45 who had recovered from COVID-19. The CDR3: CASSEERNIQYF. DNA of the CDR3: TGCGCCAGCAGTGAGGAGAGAAACATTCAGTACTTC.